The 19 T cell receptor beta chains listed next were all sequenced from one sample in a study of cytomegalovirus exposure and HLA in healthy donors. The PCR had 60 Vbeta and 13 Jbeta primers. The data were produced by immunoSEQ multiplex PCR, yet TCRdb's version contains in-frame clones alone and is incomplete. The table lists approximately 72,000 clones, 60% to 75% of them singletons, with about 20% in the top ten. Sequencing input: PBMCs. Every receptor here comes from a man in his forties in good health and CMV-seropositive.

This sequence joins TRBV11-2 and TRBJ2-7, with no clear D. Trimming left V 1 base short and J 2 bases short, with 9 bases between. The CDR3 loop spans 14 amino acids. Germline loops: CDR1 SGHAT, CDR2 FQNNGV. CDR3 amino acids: CASSLGPLTYEQYF. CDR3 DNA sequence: TGTGCCAGCAGCTTAGGTCCACTTACCTACGAGCAGTACTTC.

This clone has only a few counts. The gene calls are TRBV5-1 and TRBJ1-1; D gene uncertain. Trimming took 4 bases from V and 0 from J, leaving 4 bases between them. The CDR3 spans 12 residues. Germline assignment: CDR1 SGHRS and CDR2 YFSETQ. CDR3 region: CASSALNTEAFF. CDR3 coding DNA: TGCGCCAGCAGCGCGTTGAACACTGAAGCTTTCTTT.

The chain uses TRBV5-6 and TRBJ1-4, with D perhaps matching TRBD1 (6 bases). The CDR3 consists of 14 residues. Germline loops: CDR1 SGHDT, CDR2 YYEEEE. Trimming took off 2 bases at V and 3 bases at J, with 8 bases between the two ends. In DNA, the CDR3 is TGTGCCAGCAGCTTTCAGGGGTCTAATGAAAAACTGTTTTTT. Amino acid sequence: CASSFQGSNEKLFF. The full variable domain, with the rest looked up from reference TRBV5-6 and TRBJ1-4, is DAGVTQSPTHLIKTRGQQVTLRCSPKSGHDTVSWYQQALGQGPQFIFQYYEEEERQRGNFPDRFSGHQFPNYSSELNVNALLLGDSALYLCASSFQGSNEKLFFGSGTQLSVL.

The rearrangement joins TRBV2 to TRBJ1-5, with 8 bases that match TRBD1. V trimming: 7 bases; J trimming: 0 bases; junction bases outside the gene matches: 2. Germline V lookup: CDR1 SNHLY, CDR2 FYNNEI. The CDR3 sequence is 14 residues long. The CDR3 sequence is CASMGTGSNQPQHF. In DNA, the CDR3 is TGTGCCAGCATGGGGACAGGTAGCAATCAGCCCCAGCATTTT.

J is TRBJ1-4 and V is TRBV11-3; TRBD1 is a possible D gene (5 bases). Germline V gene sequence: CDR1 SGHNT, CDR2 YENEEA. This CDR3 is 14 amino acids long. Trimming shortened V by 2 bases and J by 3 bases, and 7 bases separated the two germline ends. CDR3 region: CASSLQGSNEKLFF. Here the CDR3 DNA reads TGTGCCAGCAGCTTACAGGGATCTAATGAAAAACTGTTTTTT.

The CDR3 sequence: CASSLVGLGQYF. CDR3 coding DNA: TGTGCCAGCAGCTTAGTGGGGCTCGGGCAGTACTTC. The genes are TRBV7-2 and TRBJ2-7, with a weak D call TRBD1 (5 bases). Germline values: CDR1 SGHTA, CDR2 FQGNSA. The CDR3 has 12 amino acids. Trimming stripped 1 base from V and 9 bases from J, with 10 bases between. Together with reference TRBV7-2 and TRBJ2-7, the CDR3 gives the full variable domain: GAGVSQSPSNKVTEKGKDVELRCDPISGHTALYWYRQSLGQGLEFLIYFQGNSAPDKSGLPSDRFSAERTGGSVSTLTIQRTQQEDSAVYLCASSLVGLGQYFGPGTRLTVT.

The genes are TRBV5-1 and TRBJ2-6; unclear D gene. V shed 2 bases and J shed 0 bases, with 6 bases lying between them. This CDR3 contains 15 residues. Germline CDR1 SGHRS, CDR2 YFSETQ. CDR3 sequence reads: CASSLQSSGANVLTF. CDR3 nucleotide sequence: TGCGCCAGCAGCTTACAGAGCTCTGGGGCCAACGTCCTGACTTTC.

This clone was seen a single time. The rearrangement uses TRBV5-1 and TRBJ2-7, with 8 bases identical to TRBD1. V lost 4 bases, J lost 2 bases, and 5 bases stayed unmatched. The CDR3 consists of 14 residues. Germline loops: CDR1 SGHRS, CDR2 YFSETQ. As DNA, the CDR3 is TGCGCCAGCAGCGACCGGGACAGGCCCTACGAGCAGTACTTC. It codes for CASSDRDRPYEQYF.

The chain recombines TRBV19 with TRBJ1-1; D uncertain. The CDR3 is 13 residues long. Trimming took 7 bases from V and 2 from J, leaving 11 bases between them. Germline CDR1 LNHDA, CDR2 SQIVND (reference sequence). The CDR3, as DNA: TGTGCCAGTAAACACCGCCATAACACTGAAGCTTTCTTT. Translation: CASKHRHNTEAFF.

This CDR3 reads CASSLGLADTGELFF. The CDR3 region has the DNA TGCGCCAGCAGCTTGGGGTTGGCAGACACCGGGGAGCTGTTTTTT. The chain joins TRBV5-1 to TRBJ2-2; D remains unclear. The length of the CDR3 is 15 residues. Per germline, CDR1 SGHRS and CDR2 YFSETQ. Trimming removed 0 bases from V and 3 bases from J, with 9 bases in between. Combining the CDR3 with reference TRBV5-1 and TRBJ2-2 gives the whole variable domain KAGVTQTPRYLIKTRGQQVTLSCSPISGHRSVSWYQQTPGQGLQFLFEYFSETQRNKGNFPGRFSGRQFSNSRSEMNVSTLELGDSALYLCASSLGLADTGELFFGEGSRLTVL.

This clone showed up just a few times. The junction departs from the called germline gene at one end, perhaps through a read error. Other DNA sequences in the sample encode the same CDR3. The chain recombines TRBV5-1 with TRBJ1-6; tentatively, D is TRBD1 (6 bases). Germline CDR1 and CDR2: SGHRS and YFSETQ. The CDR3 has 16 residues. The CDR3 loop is CASSPMTGSYNSPLHF. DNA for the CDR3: TGCGCCAGCAGCCCGATGACAGGCTCCTATAATTCCCCCCTCCACTTT.

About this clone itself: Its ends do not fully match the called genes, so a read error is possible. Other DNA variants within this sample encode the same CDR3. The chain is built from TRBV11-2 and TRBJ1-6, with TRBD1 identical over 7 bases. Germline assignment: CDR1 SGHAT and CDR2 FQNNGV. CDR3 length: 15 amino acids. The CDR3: CASSLGQGFDSPLHF. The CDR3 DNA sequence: TGTGCCAGCAGCTTAGGACAGGGTTTTGATTCCCCCCTCCACTTT.

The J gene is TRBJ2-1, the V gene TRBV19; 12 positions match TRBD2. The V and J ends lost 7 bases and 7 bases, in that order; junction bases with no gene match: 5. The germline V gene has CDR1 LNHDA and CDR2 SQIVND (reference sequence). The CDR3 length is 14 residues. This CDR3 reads CASTLAGGSNEQFF. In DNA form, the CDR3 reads TGTGCCAGTACCCTAGCGGGGGGGAGTAATGAGCAGTTCTTC.

CDR3 in DNA: TGCGCCAGCAGCCCCCCGACTCCCCCAGCGGGGGGCTGGGATACGCAGTATTTT. It is translated as CASSPPTPPAGGWDTQYF. The chain uses TRBV5-1 and TRBJ2-3; 9 nucleotides match TRBD2. Per germline, CDR1 SGHRS and CDR2 YFSETQ. The CDR3 covers 18 residues. V shed 4 bases and J 6 bases; nucleotides not matched to a gene: 18.

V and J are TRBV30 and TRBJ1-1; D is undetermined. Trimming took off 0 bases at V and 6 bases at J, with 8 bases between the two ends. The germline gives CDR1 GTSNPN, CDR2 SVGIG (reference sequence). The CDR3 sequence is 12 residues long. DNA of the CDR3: TGTGCCTGGAGTGTCGGGTGGGCTGAAGCTTTCTTT. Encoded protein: CAWSVGWAEAFF.

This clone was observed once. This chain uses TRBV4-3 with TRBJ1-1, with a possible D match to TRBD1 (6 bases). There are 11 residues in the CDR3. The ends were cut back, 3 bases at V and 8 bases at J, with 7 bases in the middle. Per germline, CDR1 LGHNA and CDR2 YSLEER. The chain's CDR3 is CASSHGTEAFF. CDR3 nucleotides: TGCGCCAGCAGCCACGGGACAGAAGCTTTCTTT.

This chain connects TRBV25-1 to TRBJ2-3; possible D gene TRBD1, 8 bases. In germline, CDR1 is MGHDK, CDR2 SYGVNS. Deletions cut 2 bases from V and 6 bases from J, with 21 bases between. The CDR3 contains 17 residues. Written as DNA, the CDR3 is TGTGCCAGCAGTGAACTATTCTTGACAGGGGAGGGTGATACGCAGTATTTT. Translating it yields CASSELFLTGEGDTQYF.

The CDR3 coding sequence is TGCGCCAGCAGCCAAGGAGCGGGGGGGCCAGATGAGCAGTTCTTC. Translated, it gives CASSQGAGGPDEQFF. The V call is TRBV4-3, the J call TRBJ2-1; 10 bases are a match to TRBD2. Germline CDR1 reads LGHNA; CDR2 reads YSLEER. The CDR3 is 15 residues long. Trimming at V came to 1 base and at J to 8 bases, leaving 5 bases not matched to a gene.

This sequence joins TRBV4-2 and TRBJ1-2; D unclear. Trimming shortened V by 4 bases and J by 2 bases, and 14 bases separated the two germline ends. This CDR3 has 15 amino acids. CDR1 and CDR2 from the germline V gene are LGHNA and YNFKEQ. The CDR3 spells CASSPLVGSNYGYTF. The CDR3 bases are TGTGCCAGCAGCCCGCTGGTGGGGAGCAACTATGGCTACACCTTC.